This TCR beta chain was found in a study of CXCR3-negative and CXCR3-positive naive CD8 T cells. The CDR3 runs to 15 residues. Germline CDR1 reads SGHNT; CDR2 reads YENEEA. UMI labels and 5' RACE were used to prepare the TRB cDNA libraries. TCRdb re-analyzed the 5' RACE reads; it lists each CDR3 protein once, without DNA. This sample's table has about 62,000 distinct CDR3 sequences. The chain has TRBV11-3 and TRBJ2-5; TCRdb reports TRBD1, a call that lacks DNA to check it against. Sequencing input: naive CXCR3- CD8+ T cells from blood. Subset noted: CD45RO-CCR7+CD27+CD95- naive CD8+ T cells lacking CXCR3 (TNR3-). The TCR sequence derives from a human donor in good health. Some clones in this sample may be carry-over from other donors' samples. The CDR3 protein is CASSAIRETSETQYF.